This T cell receptor (beta chain) emerged from a study of cytomegalovirus exposure and HLA in healthy donors. This clone turned up a few times. Its antigen is undetermined. The PCR used 60 Vbeta and 13 Jbeta primers. Clones were read by immunoSEQ multiplex PCR, and TCRdb kept only the in-frame ones, dropping some. The data hold some 150,000 clones, with more than 65% observed a single time. Overall study results and limits: As immune exposure information, only CMV serostatus was available. Exclusion applied to some V segments, including TRBV6-2 and TRBV6-3, as they were indistinguishable.

Trimming took off 3 bases at V and 6 bases at J, with 10 bases between the two ends. Germline assignment: CDR1 LGHNA and CDR2 YNFKEQ. The CDR3 is 13 residues long. The donors were healthy bone marrow donors. Unrecorded immune exposures were likely, despite nominal health at sampling. This sequence originates from a man over 45 in good health and CMV-seropositive. Sequenced input: PBMCs. The rearrangement joins TRBV4-2 to TRBJ2-3, with D maybe TRBD2 (6 bases). Here the CDR3 DNA reads TGTGCCAGCAGCCAGGGACTTTCCGATACGCAGTATTTT. This encodes CASSQGLSDTQYF.